This entry is about one TCR beta chain. Its target is unknown. The entry originates in a study of post-analysis software for immune sequencing data. At the level of the study: Secondary progressive, relapsing-remitting and progressive-relapsing multiple sclerosis were among the included disease courses.

Included in the TCR beta cDNA libraries were unique molecular identifiers. TCRdb redid the calling of the PCR reads with MiXCR, one entry per CDR3 protein. The profile covers hundreds of thousands of distinct CDR3 sequences, with approximately 50% appearing a single time and around 4.5% taken by the ten largest. Germline V gene lookup returns CDR1 SGHVS and CDR2 FNYEAQ. This CDR3 contains 15 residues. J lost 6 bases, V lost 4 bases, and 10 bases had no gene match. Notes on the study in general: The study found TRBV5-6, TRBV5-1 and TRBV20-1 among five or six TRBV segments more frequent in patients than controls. Clustering by F measure revealed strong co-clustering among samples prepared together in one batch. Those with multiple sclerosis, the patient group, showed significantly lower normalized Chao1 diversity than controls.

What was sequenced was blood. The receptor was isolated from a girl between 5 and 17 years old with multiple sclerosis. The rearrangement links TRBV7-6 to TRBJ1-2; 8 bases are shared with TRBD1. The CDR3 spells CASSSLAGGANGYTF. The DNA for the CDR3 is TGTGCCAGCAGCTCCCTGGCAGGGGGCGCAAATGGCTACACCTTC.